This TCR beta chain was recovered during a study of beta chain features in type 1 diabetes. General study results and limits: Moderate yet significant TCRB CDR3 shortening was seen in Type 1 diabetes patients in all four CD4+ subsets.

Sequencing targeted expressed TCRB transcripts, as all isolated RNA had been reverse transcribed. The data were produced by immunoSEQ multiplex PCR, yet TCRdb's version contains in-frame clones alone and is incomplete. The data show nearly 700,000 clones, 13% seen once. The V gene's germline CDR1 is SQVTM and CDR2 ANQGSEA. CDR3 size: 12 residues. The ends lost 7 bases at V and 1 base at J; junction bases unmatched: 3. This clone was seen more than once but under ten times. No antigen is known for it. The sequencing input was naive CD4+ T cells from blood. This TCR was sampled from a man between 18 and 35 years old with type 1 diabetes. V is TRBV29-1 and J is TRBJ2-7; the match to TRBD1 covers 8 bases. The CDR3 bases are TGCAGCGCTGGGGACAGGTCCTACGAGCAGTACTTC. This encodes CSAGDRSYEQYF.